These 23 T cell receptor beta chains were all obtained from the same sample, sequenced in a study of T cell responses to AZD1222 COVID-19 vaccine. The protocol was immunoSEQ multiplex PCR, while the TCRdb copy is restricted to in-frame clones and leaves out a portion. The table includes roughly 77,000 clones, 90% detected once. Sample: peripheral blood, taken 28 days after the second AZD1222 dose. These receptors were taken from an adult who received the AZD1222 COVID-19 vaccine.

As DNA, the CDR3 is TGTGCCAGCAGCTTAAATTCCAACGAGCAGTACTTC. It specifies CASSLNSNEQYF. V gene TRBV7-3 combines with J gene TRBJ2-7; D not certain. In germline, CDR1 is SGHTA, CDR2 FQGTGA. Trimming took off 1 base at V and 5 bases at J, with 6 bases between the two ends. The CDR3 consists of 12 residues.

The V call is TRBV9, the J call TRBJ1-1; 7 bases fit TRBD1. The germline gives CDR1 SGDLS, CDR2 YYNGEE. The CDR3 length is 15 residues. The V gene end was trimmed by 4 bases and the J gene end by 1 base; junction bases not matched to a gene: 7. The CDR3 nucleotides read TGTGCCAGCAGCCCTAACAGGGGTCGGAACACTGAAGCTTTCTTT. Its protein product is CASSPNRGRNTEAFF.

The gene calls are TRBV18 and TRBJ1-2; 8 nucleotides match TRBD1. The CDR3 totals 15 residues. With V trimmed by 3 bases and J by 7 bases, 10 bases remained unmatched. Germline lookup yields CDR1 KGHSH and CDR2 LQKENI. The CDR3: CASSPRNQGAFGYTF. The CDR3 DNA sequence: TGTGCCAGCTCACCGCGGAATCAGGGGGCTTTTGGCTACACCTTC.

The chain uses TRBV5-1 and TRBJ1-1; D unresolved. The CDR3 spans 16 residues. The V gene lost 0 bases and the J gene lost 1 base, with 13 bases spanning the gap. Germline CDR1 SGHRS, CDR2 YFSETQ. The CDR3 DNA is TGCGCCAGCAGCTTGGCCATTAGGGAGGCGAACACTGAAGCTTTCTTT. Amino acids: CASSLAIREANTEAFF.

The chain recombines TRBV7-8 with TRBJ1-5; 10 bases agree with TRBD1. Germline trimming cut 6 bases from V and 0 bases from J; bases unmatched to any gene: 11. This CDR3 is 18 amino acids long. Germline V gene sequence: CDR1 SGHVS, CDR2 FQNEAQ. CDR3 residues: CASRLTGTGDFSNQPQHF. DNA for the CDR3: TGTGCCAGCAGACTAACCGGGACAGGGGATTTTAGCAATCAGCCCCAGCATTTT.

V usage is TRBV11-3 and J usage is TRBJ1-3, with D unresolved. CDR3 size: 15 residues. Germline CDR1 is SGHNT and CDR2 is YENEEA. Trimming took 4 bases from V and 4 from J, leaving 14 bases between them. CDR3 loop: CASSSGLNRGNTIYF. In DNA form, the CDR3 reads TGTGCCAGCAGCTCCGGACTCAATCGCGGAAACACCATATATTTT.

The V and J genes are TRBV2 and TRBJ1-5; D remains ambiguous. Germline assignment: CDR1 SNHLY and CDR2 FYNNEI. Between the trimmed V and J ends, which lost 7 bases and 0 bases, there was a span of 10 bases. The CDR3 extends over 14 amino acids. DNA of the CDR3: TGTGCCAGCATGGCAGTCAATAGCAATCAGCCCCAGCATTTT. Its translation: CASMAVNSNQPQHF.

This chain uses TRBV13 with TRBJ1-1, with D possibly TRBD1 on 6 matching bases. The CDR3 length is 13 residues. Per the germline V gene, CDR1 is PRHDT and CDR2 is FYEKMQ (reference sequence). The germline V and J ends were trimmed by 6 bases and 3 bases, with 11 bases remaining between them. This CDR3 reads CASSRGDYTEAFF. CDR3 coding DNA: TGTGCCAGCAGTAGGGGGGACTACACTGAAGCTTTCTTT.

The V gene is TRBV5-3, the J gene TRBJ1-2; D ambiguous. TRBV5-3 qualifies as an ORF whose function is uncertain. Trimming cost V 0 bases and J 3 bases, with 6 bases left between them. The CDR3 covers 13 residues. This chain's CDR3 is CARSLDTHYGYTF. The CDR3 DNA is TGTGCCAGAAGCTTGGACACCCACTATGGCTACACCTTC.

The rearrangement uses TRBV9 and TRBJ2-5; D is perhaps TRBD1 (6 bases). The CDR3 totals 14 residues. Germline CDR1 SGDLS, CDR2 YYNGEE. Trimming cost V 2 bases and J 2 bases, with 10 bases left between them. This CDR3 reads CASSVGQLQETQYF. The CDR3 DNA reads TGTGCCAGCAGCGTCGGACAGCTTCAAGAGACCCAGTACTTC.

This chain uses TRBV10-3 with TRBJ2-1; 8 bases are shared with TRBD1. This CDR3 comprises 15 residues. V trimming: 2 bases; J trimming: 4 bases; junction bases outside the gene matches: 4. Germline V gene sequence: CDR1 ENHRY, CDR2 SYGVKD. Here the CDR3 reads CAISEPRDRYNEQFF. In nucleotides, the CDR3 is TGTGCCATCAGTGAGCCTCGGGACAGGTACAATGAGCAGTTCTTC.

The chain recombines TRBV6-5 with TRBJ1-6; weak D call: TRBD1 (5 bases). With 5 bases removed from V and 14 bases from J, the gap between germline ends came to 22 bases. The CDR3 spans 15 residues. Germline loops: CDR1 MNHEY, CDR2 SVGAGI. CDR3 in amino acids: CASSLVRGPQNSLHF. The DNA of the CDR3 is TGTGCCAGCAGTCTGGTTCGGGGCCCTCAGAATTCCCTCCACTTT.

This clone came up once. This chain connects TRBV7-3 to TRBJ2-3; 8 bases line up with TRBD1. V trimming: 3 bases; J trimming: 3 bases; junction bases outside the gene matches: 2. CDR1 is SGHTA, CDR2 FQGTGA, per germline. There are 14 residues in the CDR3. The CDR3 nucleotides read TGTGCCAGCAGCTTCGGACAGGGAACAGATACGCAGTATTTT. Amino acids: CASSFGQGTDTQYF.

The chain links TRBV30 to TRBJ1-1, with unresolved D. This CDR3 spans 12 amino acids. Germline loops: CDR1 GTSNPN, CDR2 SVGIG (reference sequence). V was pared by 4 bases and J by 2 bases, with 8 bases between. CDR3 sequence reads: CAWKGTNTEAFF. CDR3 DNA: TGTGCCTGGAAGGGAACTAACACTGAAGCTTTCTTT.

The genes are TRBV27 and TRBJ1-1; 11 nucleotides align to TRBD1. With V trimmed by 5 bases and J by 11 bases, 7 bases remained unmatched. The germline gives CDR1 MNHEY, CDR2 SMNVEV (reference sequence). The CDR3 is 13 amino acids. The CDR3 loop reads CASSDRDRGVAFF. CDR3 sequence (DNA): TGTGCCAGCAGTGACCGGGACAGGGGGGTGGCTTTCTTT.

The CDR3 region has the DNA TGTGCCAGCAGTTTTAAAGAACCCCTCCACTTT. Translating gives CASSFKEPLHF. This chain connects TRBV6-1 to TRBJ1-6; D remains ambiguous. Trimming took off 5 bases at V and 12 bases at J, with 8 bases between the two ends. The CDR3 loop spans 11 amino acids. Germline V gene data show CDR1 as MNHNS and CDR2 as SASEGT.

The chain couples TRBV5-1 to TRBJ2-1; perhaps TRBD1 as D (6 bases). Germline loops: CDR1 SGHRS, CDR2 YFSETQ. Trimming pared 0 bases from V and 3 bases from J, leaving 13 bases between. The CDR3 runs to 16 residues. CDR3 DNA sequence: TGCGCCAGCAGCTTGGGCCCCGGGACAAACTACAATGAGCAGTTCTTC. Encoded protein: CASSLGPGTNYNEQFF.

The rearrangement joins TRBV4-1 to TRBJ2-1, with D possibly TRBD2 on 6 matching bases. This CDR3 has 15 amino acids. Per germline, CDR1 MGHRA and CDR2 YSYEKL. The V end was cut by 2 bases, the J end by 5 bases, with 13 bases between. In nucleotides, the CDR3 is TGCGCCAGCAGCCAACTAAGCGGGCCTAACAATGAGCAGTTCTTC. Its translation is CASSQLSGPNNEQFF.

The CDR3 reads CASSAGQPQHF. DNA for the CDR3: TGTGCCAGCTCCGCGGGGCAGCCCCAGCATTTT. The gene calls are TRBV12-3 or TRBV12-4 and TRBJ1-5; D is uncertain. V was clipped by 8 bases and J by 7 bases, with 9 bases between them. CDR3 length: 11 amino acids.

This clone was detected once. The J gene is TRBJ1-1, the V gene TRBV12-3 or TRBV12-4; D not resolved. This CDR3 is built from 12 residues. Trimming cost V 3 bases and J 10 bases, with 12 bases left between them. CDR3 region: CASSFSRAGAFF. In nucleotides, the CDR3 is TGTGCCAGCAGTTTCTCTCGGGCGGGAGCTTTCTTT.

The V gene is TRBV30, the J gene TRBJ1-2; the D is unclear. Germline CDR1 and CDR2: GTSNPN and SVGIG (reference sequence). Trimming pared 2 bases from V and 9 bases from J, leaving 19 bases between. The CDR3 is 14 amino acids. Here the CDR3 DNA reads TGTGCCTGGAGTACCCCCGCGCGGAGCGAGAGCTACACCTTC. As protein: CAWSTPARSESYTF.

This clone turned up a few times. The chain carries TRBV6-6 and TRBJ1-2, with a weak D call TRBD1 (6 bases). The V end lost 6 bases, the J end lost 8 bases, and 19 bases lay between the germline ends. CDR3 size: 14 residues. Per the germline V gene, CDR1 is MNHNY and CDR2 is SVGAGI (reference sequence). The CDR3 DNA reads TGTGCCAGCAGACAGGGCGGTGCAGGAGGGGGCTACACCTTC. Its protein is CASRQGGAGGGYTF.

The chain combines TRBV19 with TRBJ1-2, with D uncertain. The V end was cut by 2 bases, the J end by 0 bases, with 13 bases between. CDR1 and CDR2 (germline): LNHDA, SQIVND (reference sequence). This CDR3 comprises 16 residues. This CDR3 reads CASSISGVGSNYGYTF. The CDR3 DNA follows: TGTGCCAGTAGTATATCGGGCGTAGGCTCTAACTATGGCTACACCTTC.